These 29 T cell receptor beta chains originate from one sample sequenced in a study of T cells expressing NK-cell markers. TCRdb processed the 5' RACE reads again and assigns one entry to each CDR3 protein, with no DNA. This sample lists about 260,000 distinct CDR3 sequences; its ten largest clones have 4% to 5%. Sequenced sample: blood T cells: a sorted CD56 or NKG2C T cell subset, CD4+ or CD8+ T cells, or bulk PBMC T cells (not recorded which). The receptors were gathered from a woman aged 18 to 75 in good health.

The V and J genes are TRBV12-3 or TRBV12-4 and TRBJ1-1. The CDR3 totals 15 residues. CDR3 protein: CASSLGIGVPAGAFF.

This sequence joins TRBV11-2 and TRBJ2-3; there is no DNA to check the TCRdb D call of TRBD2. The CDR3 is 18 amino acids. Germline V gene data show CDR1 as SGHAT and CDR2 as FQNNGV. CDR3 sequence reads: CASSLLGGDARPTDTQYF.

The gene calls are TRBV5-1 and TRBJ2-5. The germline V gene encodes CDR1 SGHRS and CDR2 YFSETQ. This CDR3 has 12 amino acids. CDR3 in amino acids: CASSFSWETQYF.

The rearrangement joins TRBV7-8 to TRBJ1-5. This CDR3 is built from 17 residues. Germline V gives CDR1 SGHVS, CDR2 FQNEAQ. CDR3: CASNLKVLRRVEQPQHF.

V gene TRBV7-9 combines with J gene TRBJ2-1; as DNA is missing, the TRBD1 call by TCRdb cannot be tested. Germline V gene sequence: CDR1 SEHNR, CDR2 FQNEAQ (reference sequence). The CDR3 totals 16 residues. Here the CDR3 reads CASSLWMGQQYNEQFF.

The genes are TRBV5-1 and TRBJ1-1; TCRdb's assignment of TRBD1 cannot be checked, as there is no DNA. The CDR3 sequence is 16 residues long. Germline V gene sequence: CDR1 SGHRS, CDR2 YFSETQ. CDR3 protein: CASSLVGQTMNTEAFF. Together with reference TRBV5-1 and TRBJ1-1, the CDR3 gives the full variable domain: KAGVTQTPRYLIKTRGQQVTLSCSPISGHRSVSWYQQTPGQGLQFLFEYFSETQRNKGNFPGRFSGRQFSNSRSEMNVSTLELGDSALYLCASSLVGQTMNTEAFFGQGTRLTVV.

The chain links TRBV12-3 or TRBV12-4 to TRBJ2-2; checking the TCRdb D call of TRBD1 is not possible without DNA. The CDR3 sequence is 15 residues long. The CDR3 is CASSLGTPGTGELFF.

This chain joins TRBV29-1 and TRBJ1-2; TCRdb's D gene call, TRBD1, goes unchecked for lack of DNA. The CDR3 loop spans 14 amino acids. Germline values: CDR1 SQVTM, CDR2 ANQGSEA. CDR3 sequence reads: CSVGQAEFNYGYTF.

The V gene is TRBV2, the J gene TRBJ1-2. The CDR3 has 13 amino acids. Germline lookup yields CDR1 SNHLY and CDR2 FYNNEI. CDR3: CASSREANYGYTF.

This chain connects TRBV12-3 or TRBV12-4 to TRBJ2-3; TCRdb proposes TRBD1, but this gene call is untestable without DNA. There are 16 residues in the CDR3. Here the CDR3 reads CASSLGGRGLADTQYF.

CDR3 protein: CASASEIYNEQFF. The rearrangement uses TRBV11-2 and TRBJ2-1. Germline-derived CDR1 and CDR2 are SGHAT and FQNNGV. This CDR3 is 13 amino acids long.

The chain recombines TRBV7-3 with TRBJ1-5. Germline-derived CDR1 and CDR2 are SGHTA and FQGTGA. The CDR3 runs 13 residues. The CDR3 reads CASSLNGDQPQHF.

The V call is TRBV28, the J call TRBJ1-4; TCRdb's D gene call, TRBD1, goes unchecked for lack of DNA. This CDR3 region has 13 residues. The germline V gene encodes CDR1 MDHEN and CDR2 SYDVKM. CDR3 residues: CASGRTTNEKLFF.

This chain uses TRBV2 with TRBJ2-2. The length of the CDR3 is 14 residues. The germline gives CDR1 SNHLY, CDR2 FYNNEI. The CDR3 protein is CASSPVTSTGELFF.

The genes are TRBV12-3 or TRBV12-4 and TRBJ2-4. The CDR3 length is 17 residues. The CDR3 loop reads CASSLGTVKVAKNIQYF.

The genes are TRBV18 and TRBJ2-5; lacking DNA, the TRBD1 call made by TCRdb goes unchecked. This CDR3 region has 13 residues. Germline CDR1 is KGHSH and CDR2 is LQKENI. CDR3 sequence reads: CASAGTDQETQYF.

The chain recombines TRBV6-2 or TRBV6-3 with TRBJ2-7; TCRdb's D gene call, TRBD1, goes unchecked for lack of DNA. CDR3 size: 13 residues. Germline CDR1 MNHEY, CDR2 SVGEGT. CDR3 sequence: CASTRDPPYEQYF.

The chain joins TRBV20-1 to TRBJ1-2; TCRdb names TRBD1, which stays unverified in the absence of DNA. CDR1 DFQATT and CDR2 SNEGSKA come from the germline V gene (reference sequence). The CDR3 contains 14 residues. CDR3 protein: CSARDRGTGYGYTF.

The chain couples TRBV12-3 or TRBV12-4 to TRBJ2-3; without DNA, the TCRdb call of TRBD1 cannot be checked. This CDR3 region has 16 residues. CDR3 in amino acids: CASSLSRGGSTDTQYF.

V and J are TRBV20-1 and TRBJ2-7; no DNA is available, so the TRBD1 call from TCRdb remains unchecked. The V gene's germline CDR1 is DFQATT and CDR2 SNEGSKA (reference sequence). CDR3 length equals 13 residues. The CDR3 sequence: CSAVDRPPYEQYF.

This chain joins TRBV28 and TRBJ1-5; TCRdb returns TRBD1, unconfirmable since there is no DNA. CDR1 is MDHEN, CDR2 SYDVKM, per germline. CDR3 length: 14 amino acids. CDR3 region: CASSGGQGPQPQHF. Based on the CDR3 plus reference TRBV28 and TRBJ1-5, the full variable domain is DVKVTQSSRYLVKRTGEKVFLECVQDMDHENMFWYRQDPGLGLRLIYFSYDVKMKEKGDIPEGYSVSREKKERFSLILESASTNQTSMYLCASSGGQGPQPQHFGDGTRLSIL.

The gene calls are TRBV7-9 and TRBJ2-2. CDR1 is SEHNR, CDR2 FQNEAQ, per germline (reference sequence). The CDR3 runs 15 residues. The CDR3: CASSLDLPNTGELFF.

The rearrangement uses TRBV20-1 and TRBJ1-1. The germline gives CDR1 DFQATT, CDR2 SNEGSKA (reference sequence). The CDR3 sequence is 12 residues long. The CDR3: CSARMGSTEAFF.

This rearrangement joins TRBV12-3 or TRBV12-4 to TRBJ2-3; TCRdb indicates TRBD2, and absent DNA this call remains unverified. The CDR3 extends over 14 amino acids. This CDR3 reads CASSPGLPTDTQYF.

The V gene is TRBV6-1, the J gene TRBJ2-5; checking the TCRdb D call of TRBD2 is not possible without DNA. CDR1 is MNHNS, CDR2 SASEGT, per germline. The CDR3 extends over 15 amino acids. The CDR3 is CASKSSGGARETQYF.

The gene calls are TRBV11-3 and TRBJ2-2; TCRdb returns TRBD1, unconfirmable since there is no DNA. Germline V CDR1 and CDR2: SGHNT, YENEEA. The CDR3 sequence is 16 residues long. The chain's CDR3 is CASSFSRPLGAGELFF.

The rearrangement links TRBV5-1 to TRBJ2-5. CDR1 SGHRS and CDR2 YFSETQ come from the germline V gene. The CDR3 is 14 amino acids. CDR3 residues: CASSLVRGRETQYF.

The rearrangement links TRBV6-6 to TRBJ2-1; TCRdb's D gene call, TRBD1, goes unchecked for lack of DNA. This CDR3 comprises 13 residues. The germline V gene has CDR1 MNHNY and CDR2 SVGAGI (reference sequence). The CDR3 region is CASKTGGYNEQFF.

This chain joins TRBV7-9 and TRBJ2-7; the TCRdb call, TRBD1, lacks DNA for checking. Germline V gene sequence: CDR1 SEHNR, CDR2 FQNEAQ (reference sequence). There are 15 residues in the CDR3. This chain's CDR3 is CASSLRGTGVGEQYF.